The 23 T cell receptor beta chains below come from one sample, sequenced in a study of T cells expressing NK-cell markers (TCRdb year 2020). Receptors were amplified or captured by 5' RACE. This sample was sequenced with an Illumina HiSeq 2000. TCRdb reprocessed the reads, reporting each CDR3 protein sequence once and no DNA. This sample's table has entries for 300,000 to 450,000 distinct CDR3 sequences. In total, the top ten clones hold 5.2% of the sample. What was sequenced was blood T cells: a sorted CD56 or NKG2C T cell subset, CD4+ or CD8+ T cells, or bulk PBMC T cells (not recorded which). These receptors originate from a man between 18 and 69 years old in good health.

CDR3 in amino acids: CASSPDRAVGELFF. The V and J genes are TRBV7-3 and TRBJ2-2; the TCRdb D gene call, TRBD1, has no DNA to confirm it. Germline CDR1 is SGHTA and CDR2 is FQGTGA. The CDR3 totals 14 residues.

This chain links TRBV6-6 with TRBJ2-5; the TCRdb call, TRBD2, lacks DNA for checking. Germline CDR1 reads MNHNY; CDR2 reads SVGAGI (reference sequence). This CDR3 comprises 13 residues. CDR3 residues: CASSLRAGETQYF.

The chain combines TRBV6-5 with TRBJ1-3. Germline V CDR1 and CDR2: MNHEY, SVGAGI. The CDR3 has 15 amino acids. CDR3 region: CDSSYAGQPGNTIYF.

The chain combines TRBV3-1 with TRBJ1-1; TCRdb reports TRBD1, a call that lacks DNA to check it against. This CDR3 spans 13 amino acids. CDR1 is LGHDT, CDR2 YNNKEL, per germline (reference sequence). The CDR3 region is CASKPQGAGEAFF.

This CDR3 reads CAISARGGLGNQPQHF. The chain is built from TRBV10-3 and TRBJ1-5. Per the germline V gene, CDR1 is ENHRY and CDR2 is SYGVKD. The CDR3 is made up of 16 amino acids.

The chain combines TRBV7-2 with TRBJ1-6; TCRdb's D call of TRBD1 is untestable without DNA. This CDR3 is built from 14 residues. Germline assignment: CDR1 SGHTA and CDR2 FQGNSA. This CDR3 reads CASSWDINSIGLHF.

The chain uses TRBV12-3 or TRBV12-4 and TRBJ1-1; the D call of TRBD1 rests on TCRdb alone, since no DNA is present to check it. This CDR3 is 15 amino acids long. The CDR3 loop is CASTPWGRDGGEAFF.

V gene TRBV11-1 combines with J gene TRBJ2-3; TCRdb's D gene call, TRBD2, goes unchecked for lack of DNA. Looked up from germline, CDR1 is SGHAT and CDR2 is FQDESV (reference sequence). The CDR3 consists of 16 residues. CDR3 in amino acids: CASSFHGTSGGDTQYF. Full variable domain (remainder filled in from reference TRBV11-1 and TRBJ2-3): EAEVAQSPRYKITEKSQAVAFWCDPISGHATLYWYRQILGQGPELLVQFQDESVVDDSQLPKDRFSAERLKGVDSTLKIQPAELGDSAMYLCASSFHGTSGGDTQYFGPGTRLTVL.

The rearrangement joins TRBV20-1 to TRBJ2-1; TCRdb proposes TRBD1, but this gene call is untestable without DNA. There are 13 residues in the CDR3. Looked up from germline, CDR1 is DFQATT and CDR2 is SNEGSKA (reference sequence). The chain's CDR3 is CSASGGGYNEQFF.

This chain joins TRBV20-1 and TRBJ1-2. Germline V gene sequence: CDR1 DFQATT, CDR2 SNEGSKA (reference sequence). The CDR3 length is 15 residues. CDR3 sequence reads: CSAKGKDGFNYGYTF.

This chain connects TRBV20-1 to TRBJ2-7; TCRdb outputs TRBD1, but without DNA this stays unchecked. Per germline, CDR1 DFQATT and CDR2 SNEGSKA (reference sequence). The CDR3 covers 13 residues. The CDR3 is CSAKIQGSYEQYF.

The CDR3 loop is CSAYYKRNTEAFF. The chain couples TRBV29-1 to TRBJ1-1. Germline lookup yields CDR1 SQVTM and CDR2 ANQGSEA. The CDR3 runs 13 residues.

V and J are TRBV15 and TRBJ2-7; TCRdb's D gene call, TRBD1, goes unchecked for lack of DNA. CDR1 is LNHNV and CDR2 is YYDKDF in the germline V gene (reference sequence). CDR3 size: 18 residues. The CDR3 spells CATSRDSWSSGSPYEQYF.

CDR3 protein: CASSLFGAGGQYNEQFF. This chain connects TRBV27 to TRBJ2-1; no DNA is available, so the TRBD2 call from TCRdb remains unchecked. CDR3 size: 17 residues. Germline V gives CDR1 MNHEY, CDR2 SMNVEV (reference sequence).

This chain uses TRBV27 with TRBJ2-7; TCRdb gives TRBD1 as the D gene, but with no DNA this cannot be confirmed. The V gene's germline CDR1 is MNHEY and CDR2 SMNVEV (reference sequence). This CDR3 region has 14 residues. The CDR3: CASSPRRQGLEQYF.

The chain recombines TRBV20-1 with TRBJ2-7; with no DNA, the TCRdb D assignment of TRBD2 cannot be verified. CDR1 is DFQATT and CDR2 is SNEGSKA in the germline V gene (reference sequence). This CDR3 is built from 15 residues. The CDR3 is CSARDLRSGGYEQYF.

The chain carries TRBV2 and TRBJ1-1; TCRdb designates TRBD1, a call that cannot be tested without DNA. Looked up from germline, CDR1 is SNHLY and CDR2 is FYNNEI. The CDR3 is made up of 15 amino acids. CDR3 sequence reads: CASSQGTGGTTEAFF.

The V and J genes are TRBV11-1 and TRBJ2-2; there is no DNA to check the TCRdb D call of TRBD1. The CDR3 sequence is 18 residues long. CDR1 and CDR2 (germline): SGHAT, FQDESV (reference sequence). The CDR3 reads CASSLALDPRGFAGELFF.

V and J are TRBV4-2 and TRBJ2-5; TCRdb's D gene call, TRBD2, goes unchecked for lack of DNA. Germline V gives CDR1 LGHNA, CDR2 YNFKEQ. The CDR3 sequence is 17 residues long. The CDR3 sequence: CASSQGSSGDPYQTQYF.

V and J are TRBV20-1 and TRBJ1-5; checking the TCRdb D call of TRBD1 is not possible without DNA. Per germline, CDR1 DFQATT and CDR2 SNEGSKA (reference sequence). The CDR3 is 15 residues long. The CDR3 loop reads CSAKRQGAWNQPQHF.

V is TRBV19 and J is TRBJ1-5; TCRdb indicates TRBD1, and absent DNA this call remains unverified. There are 15 residues in the CDR3. The germline V gene has CDR1 LNHDA and CDR2 SQIVND (reference sequence). CDR3 sequence reads: CASSGEGAGNQPQHF.

This rearrangement joins TRBV6-5 to TRBJ2-5. CDR1 and CDR2 from the germline V gene are MNHEY and SVGAGI. The CDR3 is 15 residues long. CDR3 in amino acids: CASSYSTGWQETQYF.

The genes are TRBV6-1 and TRBJ2-5; the D call of TRBD2 rests on TCRdb alone, since no DNA is present to check it. The V gene's germline CDR1 is MNHNS and CDR2 SASEGT. This CDR3 is built from 19 residues. The CDR3 loop is CASSERLAGALLYQETQYF.